This T cell receptor (beta chain) was sequenced in a study of shared clonotypes between healthy human individuals. On the study more broadly: Serving as donors were a couple of women and a few men, whose ages spanned 18 to 49.

Trimming took 3 bases from V and 1 from J; bases not matched to a gene: 11. CDR3 length: 18 amino acids. Per the germline V gene, CDR1 is SEHNR and CDR2 is FQNEAQ (reference sequence). Produced via immunoSEQ multiplex PCR; TCRdb's table is partial and in-frame only. This table has some 1.4 million clones, roughly 96% appearing once. The specimen sequenced was naive CD4+ T cells sorted from blood. Subset noted: CD45RA+ positively selected. The chain combines TRBV7-9 with TRBJ2-4; 8 bases map to TRBD1. The clonotype comes from a man younger than 45 in good health. The CDR3 DNA sequence: TGTGCCAGCAGCTTCGGTCCCAGGGGGCAGTCGGCCAAAAACATTCAGTACTTC. Residues: CASSFGPRGQSAKNIQYF.